The next 28 T cell receptor beta chains were all read from a single sample in a study of cytomegalovirus exposure and HLA in healthy donors. Primers: 60 Vbeta forward and 13 Jbeta reverse. TCRdb keeps only in-frame clones here, not all; method: immunoSEQ multiplex PCR. The sample gives 130,000 to 150,000 clones, 80% to 90% of which show up once; more than 2% is in the top ten. The sample comprised PBMCs. These receptors originate from a boy between 2 and 10 years old in good health and CMV-seronegative.

This sequence joins TRBV29-1 and TRBJ2-3; 11 bases fit TRBD2. The trim removed 6 bases at V and 6 bases at J, leaving 5 bases unmatched. Germline-derived CDR1 and CDR2 are SQVTM and ANQGSEA. CDR3 size: 13 residues. The CDR3 nucleotides read TGCAGCGTGAGGGGACTAGCGGTCGATACGCAGTATTTT. Translating it yields CSVRGLAVDTQYF.

This clone has a handful of counts. The V and J genes are TRBV6-4 and TRBJ2-3; possible D gene TRBD2, 6 bases. Germline V gives CDR1 MRHNA, CDR2 SNTAGT. CDR3 length: 15 residues. The V gene lost 1 base and the J gene lost 7 bases, with 15 bases spanning the gap. The CDR3 DNA is TGTGCCAGCAGTGACTTTTCTAGCGAGATATATACGCAGTATTTT. Residues: CASSDFSSEIYTQYF.

J is TRBJ2-7 and V is TRBV18; TRBD2 agrees at 8 bases. With V trimmed by 4 bases and J by 3 bases, 5 bases remained unmatched. Germline CDR1 and CDR2: KGHSH and LQKENI. The CDR3 has 14 residues. The CDR3, as DNA: TGTGCCAGCTCACAACTAGCGGACATCTACGAGCAGTACTTC. This encodes CASSQLADIYEQYF.

This rearrangement joins TRBV2 to TRBJ1-2; TRBD1 matches 8 bases. This CDR3 comprises 15 residues. V trimming: 3 bases; J trimming: 8 bases; junction bases outside the gene matches: 11. CDR1 is SNHLY, CDR2 FYNNEI, per germline. Written as DNA, the CDR3 is TGTGCCAGCAGTGACCAAGGACAGGGCACGGGCGGCTACACCTTC. It encodes CASSDQGQGTGGYTF.

The V and J genes are TRBV15 and TRBJ2-2; D unclear. V was trimmed by 0 bases and J by 2 bases, leaving 7 bases between them. This CDR3 comprises 15 residues. Germline V CDR1 and CDR2: LNHNV, YYDKDF (reference sequence). CDR3 bases: TGTGCCACCAGCAGAGACTTAATTAACACCGGGGAGCTGTTTTTT. Residues: CATSRDLINTGELFF.

The chain's CDR3 is CAWSLAGPYEQYF. The CDR3 bases are TGTGCCTGGAGTTTGGCGGGCCCCTACGAGCAGTACTTC. The chain uses TRBV30 and TRBJ2-7; tentative D call: TRBD2 (5 bases). The CDR3 length is 13 residues. Per the germline V gene, CDR1 is GTSNPN and CDR2 is SVGIG (reference sequence). The germline V and J ends were trimmed by 2 bases and 2 bases, with 10 bases remaining between them.

The V and J genes are TRBV9 and TRBJ2-3, with 7 bases that match TRBD1. The CDR3 contains 20 residues. Germline V gene data show CDR1 as SGDLS and CDR2 as YYNGEE. Germline trimming cut 0 bases from V and 0 bases from J; bases unmatched to any gene: 16. The CDR3 DNA is TGTGCCAGCAGCGTAGTAGGGACAGCCCCGTCTCTCGCTAGCACAGATACGCAGTATTTT. This codes for CASSVVGTAPSLASTDTQYF.

The chain links TRBV7-9 to TRBJ1-1; possibly TRBD1 for D (5 bases). CDR1 SEHNR and CDR2 FQNEAQ come from the germline V gene (reference sequence). The CDR3 has 14 residues. Trimming shortened V by 5 bases and J by 4 bases, and 14 bases separated the two germline ends. CDR3 region: CASSPRGGSTEAFF. The CDR3 nucleotides are TGTGCCAGCAGCCCACGGGGGGGAAGCACTGAAGCTTTCTTT.

This clone was detected a few times. The V call is TRBV27, the J call TRBJ1-1, with 8 bases fitting TRBD1. Germline V CDR1 and CDR2: MNHEY, SMNVEV (reference sequence). The CDR3 is 17 amino acids. Unmatched junction bases numbered 13, after V lost 1 base and J lost 6 bases. This CDR3 is CASSLLPLRTGLAEAFF. Written as DNA, the CDR3 is TGTGCCAGCAGTTTATTGCCCCTAAGGACAGGGCTTGCTGAAGCTTTCTTT.

The CDR3: CASSRTSGSYEQYF. CDR3 DNA: TGTGCCAGCAGTCGGACTAGCGGGAGCTACGAGCAGTACTTC. This chain uses TRBV7-9 with TRBJ2-7, with 13 bases aligning to TRBD2. V was pared by 6 bases and J by 3 bases, with 2 bases of the junction left unmatched. Germline CDR1 and CDR2: SEHNR and FQNEAQ (reference sequence). This CDR3 has 14 residues.

The V gene is TRBV11-2, the J gene TRBJ2-7, with D possibly matching TRBD2 (5 bases). Germline CDR1 is SGHAT and CDR2 is FQNNGV. V was trimmed by 5 bases and J by 5 bases, leaving 22 bases between them. CDR3 length: 16 residues. CDR3 loop: CASSPSPQRLFDEQYF. CDR3 nucleotides: TGTGCCAGCAGCCCTTCGCCTCAGCGGTTATTTGACGAGCAGTACTTC.

Concerning this clone itself: Relative to the germline gene, one junction end is altered; a read error may explain this. The chain couples TRBV7-9 to TRBJ2-5; D is possibly TRBD1 (7 bases). CDR1 SEHNR and CDR2 FQNEAQ come from the germline V gene (reference sequence). The length of the CDR3 is 13 residues. The CDR3 nucleotides read TGTGCCGGCAGCTTTCAGGGGGGAGAGACCCAGTACTTC. It translates to CAGSFQGGETQYF.

This chain connects TRBV7-2 to TRBJ2-1, with D possibly TRBD2 on 6 matching bases. Germline CDR1 and CDR2: SGHTA and FQGNSA. Deletions cut 1 base from V and 3 bases from J, with 10 bases between. CDR3 length equals 15 residues. CDR3 DNA: TGTGCCAGCAGCTTAGTTGCGGGAAACTACAATGAGCAGTTCTTC. Residues: CASSLVAGNYNEQFF.

This chain links TRBV9 with TRBJ2-3; D gene ambiguous. The V and J ends lost 2 bases and 1 base respectively, with 5 bases between them. The CDR3 runs 13 residues. Germline values: CDR1 SGDLS, CDR2 YYNGEE. This chain's CDR3 is CASSVEGTDTQYF. The CDR3 DNA follows: TGTGCCAGCAGCGTTGAGGGCACAGATACGCAGTATTTT.

The V gene is TRBV7-9, the J gene TRBJ2-2; 8 bases agree with TRBD1. The V gene's germline CDR1 is SEHNR and CDR2 FQNEAQ (reference sequence). Trimming removed 5 bases from V and 0 bases from J; junction bases left unmatched: 2. The CDR3 sequence is 15 residues long. The CDR3 spells CASSQDRANTGELFF. Written as DNA, the CDR3 is TGTGCCAGCAGCCAGGACAGGGCGAACACCGGGGAGCTGTTTTTT. The variable domain in full, with the rest retrieved from reference TRBV7-9 and TRBJ2-2, is DTGVSQNPRHKITKRGQNVTFRCDPISEHNRLYWYRQTLGQGPEFLTYFQNEAQLEKSRLLSDRFSAERPKGSFSTLEIQRTEQGDSAMYLCASSQDRANTGELFFGEGSRLTVL.

This chain uses TRBV29-1 with TRBJ1-2, with 8 nucleotides matching TRBD1. This CDR3 region has 13 residues. Trimming at V came to 4 bases and at J to 7 bases, leaving 8 bases not matched to a gene. From germline, CDR1 is SQVTM and CDR2 ANQGSEA. The CDR3 coding sequence is TGCAGCGTTGGTTACAGGGGGGTAGTTGGCTACACCTTC. It yields the protein CSVGYRGVVGYTF.

The chain combines TRBV7-3 with TRBJ2-3, with TRBD2 matching 7 bases. Per the germline V gene, CDR1 is SGHTA and CDR2 is FQGTGA. CDR3 length equals 15 residues. V lost 2 bases, J lost 6 bases, and 8 bases stayed unmatched. CDR3 sequence: CASSLEGRAGDTQYF. The CDR3 DNA reads as TGTGCCAGCAGCTTAGAGGGGAGGGCTGGGGATACGCAGTATTTT.

The CDR3 loop is CASSAETEFGNTIYF. In DNA form, the CDR3 reads TGTGCCAGCAGCGCCGAGACAGAGTTCGGAAACACCATATATTTT. The rearrangement uses TRBV5-4 and TRBJ1-3; perhaps TRBD1 as D (5 bases). CDR1 and CDR2 (germline): SGHNT, YYREEE (reference sequence). V was cut by 4 bases and J by 4 bases, with 15 bases left in between. This CDR3 has 15 amino acids.

This clone was seen more than once but under ten times. This chain links TRBV5-4 with TRBJ2-3; unclear D gene. Germline V gives CDR1 SGHNT, CDR2 YYREEE (reference sequence). V gave up 0 bases and J gave up 2 bases, with 7 bases separating them. There are 14 residues in the CDR3. The CDR3 nucleotides read TGTGCCAGCAGCTTGGCGGTATACACAGATACGCAGTATTTT. Encoded protein: CASSLAVYTDTQYF. Looking up the rest from reference TRBV5-4 and TRBJ2-3 gives the full variable domain: ETGVTQSPTHLIKTRGQQVTLRCSSQSGHNTVSWYQQALGQGPQFIFQYYREEENGRGNFPPRFSGLQFPNYSSELNVNALELDDSALYLCASSLAVYTDTQYFGPGTRLTVL.

The genes are TRBV5-1 and TRBJ1-1; TRBD1 matches at 12 bases. The CDR3 runs to 16 residues. The junction had 4 bases not matched to a gene; V was cut back by 4 bases and J by 0 bases. Germline V gene data show CDR1 as SGHRS and CDR2 as YFSETQ. For the CDR3, the DNA is TGCGCCAGCAGCCTCGGGACAGGGGGCCTGAACACTGAAGCTTTCTTT. Residues: CASSLGTGGLNTEAFF.

This clone was seen once. V gene TRBV6-5 combines with J gene TRBJ1-3, with 7 bases aligning to TRBD1. CDR3 length equals 14 residues. Germline CDR1 is MNHEY and CDR2 is SVGAGI. The junction had 3 bases not matched to a gene; V was cut back by 4 bases and J by 3 bases. The CDR3 nucleotides read TGTGCCAGCAGTTCCGACAGGGATGGAAACACCATATATTTT. Its protein product is CASSSDRDGNTIYF.

This chain uses TRBV10-1 with TRBJ2-5, with TRBD2 identical over 11 bases. Per germline, CDR1 WNHNN and CDR2 SYGVQD (reference sequence). The CDR3 has 16 amino acids. V trimming: 5 bases; J trimming: 2 bases; junction bases outside the gene matches: 7. The CDR3 bases are TGCGCCAGCAGTCCACTAGCGGGAGTCGGTCAAGAGACCCAGTACTTC. It encodes CASSPLAGVGQETQYF.

This clone was found once. The rearrangement joins TRBV27 to TRBJ2-7; TRBD1 is a possible D gene (6 bases). Germline V lookup: CDR1 MNHEY, CDR2 SMNVEV (reference sequence). V was cut by 5 bases and J by 3 bases, with 11 bases left in between. The CDR3 sequence is 13 residues long. CDR3 coding DNA: TGTGCCAGCAGTCCAGGGGATGTCTACGAGCAGTACTTC. It translates to CASSPGDVYEQYF.

The CDR3 is CASSLGLLAGGGEQYF. The CDR3 nucleotides are TGTGCCAGCAGCTTGGGCTTACTAGCGGGAGGGGGCGAGCAGTACTTC. The chain carries TRBV5-4 and TRBJ2-5; TRBD2 aligns across 13 bases. The J call is doubtful: the DNA matches TRBJ2-7 better. CDR3 size: 16 residues. Germline CDR1 reads SGHNT; CDR2 reads YYREEE (reference sequence).

The rearrangement uses TRBV7-2 and TRBJ2-7; 7 bases match TRBD2. This CDR3 spans 16 amino acids. In germline, CDR1 is SGHTA, CDR2 FQGNSA. Losses at the gene ends were 5 bases for V and 0 bases for J; bases not matched to a gene: 10. CDR3 DNA: TGTGCCAGCAGCCGCGTGGGAGCGGGGAGCTCCTACGAGCAGTACTTC. Its translation: CASSRVGAGSSYEQYF.

The chain has TRBV7-9 and TRBJ2-6, with TRBD1 matching over 10 bases. Germline V gives CDR1 SEHNR, CDR2 FQNEAQ (reference sequence). The CDR3 spans 17 residues. The ends lost 3 bases at V and 2 bases at J; junction bases unmatched: 4. In nucleotides, the CDR3 is TGTGCCAGCAGCTTTGGGACAGGGGCTACTGGGGCCAACGTCCTGACTTTC. This encodes CASSFGTGATGANVLTF.

The chain employs TRBV2 and TRBJ1-2; D might be TRBD1 (5 bases). The CDR3 consists of 15 residues. Per the germline V gene, CDR1 is SNHLY and CDR2 is FYNNEI. Trimming removed 8 bases at V and 0 bases at J, with 16 bases between. CDR3 DNA sequence: TGTGCCAGCGACGGCGTCCAGGGTTCTAACTATGGCTACACCTTC. Residues: CASDGVQGSNYGYTF.

V is TRBV28 and J is TRBJ2-2; perhaps TRBD1 as D (6 bases). This CDR3 has 16 residues. CDR1 and CDR2 from the germline V gene are MDHEN and SYDVKM. V lost 6 bases and J lost 5, with 19 bases in between. Here the CDR3 reads CASSQVGAPGTGELFF. CDR3 nucleotide sequence: TGTGCCAGCAGCCAGGTGGGGGCGCCGGGTACCGGGGAGCTGTTTTTT.